The rows below give T cell receptor beta chains drawn from one sample of a study of blood T cells in healthy people across ages. TCRdb redid the calling of the 5' RACE reads with MiXCR, one entry per CDR3 protein. Of 1.5 million to 2 million distinct CDR3 sequences listed, roughly 52% are singletons. Sequenced: blood. The receptors were gathered from a woman aged 40 to 49 in good health. Each CDR3 is given with its conserved first and last residue. D genes are given only for firm matches. Size values are once, few and many counts, or a class for expanded clones, and some rows have none.

j_gene: TRBJ2-1; v_gene: TRBV3-1; abundance: NA; d_gene: NA; CDR3nt: TGTGCCAGCAGCCAAGGGGGTAGCCCCGCCTACAATGAGCAGTTCTTC; CDR3aa: CASSQGGSPAYNEQFF
j_gene: TRBJ2-7; v_gene: TRBV20-1; abundance: NA; d_gene: NA; CDR3nt: TGCAGTGCCCGTCATACCCGGGGCGAGCAGTACTTC; CDR3aa: CSARHTRGEQYF
j_gene: TRBJ1-4; v_gene: TRBV12-3/TRBV12-4; abundance: NA; d_gene: NA; CDR3nt: TGTGCCAGCAGTTACCGGGCCTCGGGGAGGCTGTTTTTT; CDR3aa: CASSYRASGRLFF
j_gene: TRBJ2-7; v_gene: TRBV5-1; abundance: NA; d_gene: NA; CDR3nt: TGCGCCAGCAGCTTCGAGGGCGGGGTCTACGAGCAGTACTTC; CDR3aa: CASSFEGGVYEQYF
j_gene: TRBJ2-4; v_gene: TRBV5-6; abundance: NA; d_gene: NA; CDR3nt: TGTGCCAGCCGTATGGTGGGGGTCCCCATTCAGTACTTC; CDR3aa: CASRMVGVPIQYF
j_gene: TRBJ2-5; v_gene: TRBV29-1; abundance: NA; d_gene: NA; CDR3nt: TGCAGCGTTACCCACGGGGGGCTCCTGCAAGAGACCCAGTACTTC; CDR3aa: CSVTHGGLLQETQYF
j_gene: TRBJ2-6; v_gene: TRBV12-3/TRBV12-4; abundance: few; d_gene: NA; CDR3nt: TGTGCCAGCAGACGACAGGGAGCGGGTGGGGCCAACGTCCTGACTTTC; CDR3aa: CASRRQGAGGANVLTF
j_gene: TRBJ2-7; v_gene: TRBV12-3/TRBV12-4; abundance: NA; d_gene: TRBD1; CDR3nt: TGTGCCAGCAGACCGGACAGGGTTTTCGACGAGCAGTACTTC; CDR3aa: CASRPDRVFDEQYF
j_gene: TRBJ1-4; v_gene: TRBV7-2; abundance: NA; d_gene: NA; CDR3nt: TGTGCCAGCAGCGCCCGCCGGGGTGGACAAGAACTGTTTTTT; CDR3aa: CASSARRGGQELFF
j_gene: TRBJ2-3; v_gene: TRBV27; abundance: few; d_gene: TRBD2; CDR3nt: TGTGCCAGCAGTTTATCACTAGCGGGGTTAGTTTCAGATACGCAGTATTTT; CDR3aa: CASSLSLAGLVSDTQYF
j_gene: TRBJ2-7; v_gene: TRBV12-3/TRBV12-4; abundance: NA; d_gene: NA; CDR3nt: TGTGCCAGCAGAAGACTAGGCTACGAGCAGTACTTC; CDR3aa: CASRRLGYEQYF
j_gene: TRBJ2-7; v_gene: TRBV28; abundance: NA; d_gene: NA; CDR3nt: TGTGCCAGCAGTTTTGGAGTGGCTGCCTACAATGAGCAGTACTTC; CDR3aa: CASSFGVAAYNEQYF
j_gene: TRBJ2-5; v_gene: TRBV7-2; abundance: few; d_gene: NA; CDR3nt: TGTGCCAGCAGCTTAGAGCAGGCCCAAGAGACCCAGTACTTC; CDR3aa: CASSLEQAQETQYF
j_gene: TRBJ2-5; v_gene: TRBV7-9; abundance: NA; d_gene: NA; CDR3nt: TGTGCCAGCAGCTTCGGGGCCGAACTGGCCCAGTACTTC; CDR3aa: CASSFGAELAQYF
j_gene: TRBJ2-7; v_gene: TRBV25-1; abundance: few; d_gene: NA; CDR3nt: TGTGCCAGCAGTGAGCCGGACTCAGCCTACGAGCAGTACTTC; CDR3aa: CASSEPDSAYEQYF
j_gene: TRBJ1-5; v_gene: TRBV20-1; abundance: NA; d_gene: TRBD1; CDR3nt: TGCAGTGCTAGGGCCCGGGACAGATTCAATCAGCCCCAGCATTTT; CDR3aa: CSARARDRFNQPQHF
j_gene: TRBJ2-1; v_gene: TRBV7-9; abundance: many; d_gene: TRBD2; CDR3nt: TGTGCCAGCAGTCTGACTAGCGTGAATGAGCAGTTCTTC; CDR3aa: CASSLTSVNEQFF
j_gene: TRBJ2-5; v_gene: TRBV6-2/TRBV6-3; abundance: NA; d_gene: NA; CDR3nt: TGTGCCTCCTCCCAAGCACGCCTCATCCAAGAGACCCAGTACTTC; CDR3aa: CASSQARLIQETQYF
j_gene: TRBJ2-3; v_gene: TRBV6-1; abundance: NA; d_gene: NA; CDR3nt: TGTGCCAGCACCACAGCTCACACCACAGATACGCAGTATTTT; CDR3aa: CASTTAHTTDTQYF
j_gene: TRBJ2-3; v_gene: TRBV6-6; abundance: NA; d_gene: NA; CDR3nt: TGTGCCAGCAGTACCTACAGTGTTAGCACAGATACGCAGTATTTT; CDR3aa: CASSTYSVSTDTQYF
j_gene: TRBJ1-1; v_gene: TRBV15; abundance: NA; d_gene: NA; CDR3nt: TGTGCCACCAGCAGGGATGGTTACACTGAAGCTTTCTTT; CDR3aa: CATSRDGYTEAFF
j_gene: TRBJ1-4; v_gene: TRBV29-1; abundance: NA; d_gene: NA; CDR3nt: TGCAGCGTTGAAGGACGGGCGTCGGACGAAAAACTGTTTTTT; CDR3aa: CSVEGRASDEKLFF